This entry lists 29 T cell receptor beta chains sequenced from one sample in a study of Ad26.COV2.S vaccination and SARS-CoV-2 variants. Treatment: 15 to 20 received Ad26.COV2.S at low or high dose, single or two shots; about 5 received placebo; per-sample allocation not given. Day 63 after the first injection of vaccine or placebo was the sampling time. TCRdb's copy holds only in-frame clones and misses some; the assay was immunoSEQ multiplex PCR. The data hold some 640,000 clones, with about 89% observed a single time. The sample in question was peripheral blood, obtained in a trial of Ad26.COV2.S vaccine versus placebo. The receptors originated from a person aged 18-65 years who received the Ad26.COV2.S COVID-19 vaccine or a placebo.

This clone was seen a handful of times. The rearrangement uses TRBV19 and TRBJ1-6; 7 bases align to TRBD1. The germline V gene has CDR1 LNHDA and CDR2 SQIVND (reference sequence). The CDR3 is made up of 15 amino acids. V gave up 3 bases and J gave up 8 bases; unmatched junction bases: 7. CDR3 DNA sequence: TGTGCCAGTAGTATCCACCAGGGGGTGGATTCACCCCTCCACTTT. Translation: CASSIHQGVDSPLHF. Variable domain in full (rest from reference TRBV19 and TRBJ1-6): DGGITQSPKYLFRKEGQNVTLSCEQNLNHDAMYWYRQDPGQGLRLIYYSQIVNDFQKGDIAEGYSVSREKKESFPLTVTSAQKNPTAFYLCASSIHQGVDSPLHFGNGTRLTVT.

The V call is TRBV6-1, the J call TRBJ1-1, with D possibly TRBD1 on 5 matching bases. With 0 bases removed from V and 1 base from J, the gap between germline ends came to 9 bases. The CDR3 covers 15 residues. Germline V lookup: CDR1 MNHNS, CDR2 SASEGT. The CDR3 DNA follows: TGTGCCAGCAGTGAAGCGGGACGGAGGAACACTGAAGCTTTCTTT. This translates into CASSEAGRRNTEAFF.

V and J are TRBV3-1 (or the pseudogene TRBV3-2) and TRBJ1-1, with D perhaps TRBD1 (5 bases). The length of the CDR3 is 17 residues. Germline CDR1 is LGHDT and CDR2 is YNNKEL (reference sequence). V lost 2 bases, J lost 4 bases, and 20 bases lay in between. The CDR3 region has the DNA TGTGCCAGCAGCCAACAAGGGGCCGGGGCCCCCGGCACTGAAGCTTTCTTT. Residues: CASSQQGAGAPGTEAFF.

This chain links TRBV7-2 with TRBJ2-5; no clear D gene. V lost 5 bases and J lost 5, with 12 bases in between. This CDR3 is 13 amino acids long. The germline gives CDR1 SGHTA, CDR2 FQGNSA. The CDR3 DNA follows: TGTGCCAGCAGCGGACGGGCCAGGGAGACCCAGTACTTC. Translating it yields CASSGRARETQYF.

V usage is TRBV30 and J usage is TRBJ2-7; no clear D. The germline V and J ends were trimmed by 4 bases and 6 bases, with 13 bases remaining between them. The CDR3 spans 12 residues. The germline gives CDR1 GTSNPN, CDR2 SVGIG (reference sequence). This CDR3 reads CAWIPKRSEQYF. The CDR3, as DNA: TGTGCCTGGATCCCTAAACGAAGCGAGCAGTACTTC.

This chain joins TRBV30 and TRBJ2-7; D might be TRBD2 (6 bases). Trimming took off 0 bases at V and 2 bases at J, with 8 bases between the two ends. The germline V gene has CDR1 GTSNPN and CDR2 SVGIG (reference sequence). The CDR3 contains 13 residues. The chain's CDR3 is CAWSVGTAYEQYF. For the CDR3, the DNA is TGTGCCTGGAGTGTAGGGACTGCCTACGAGCAGTACTTC.

The chain carries TRBV27 and TRBJ2-5; either TRBD1 or TRBD2 may fit D (6 bases each). Germline V gene lookup returns CDR1 MNHEY and CDR2 SMNVEV (reference sequence). This CDR3 comprises 14 residues. V lost 1 base to trimming and J lost 7 bases, with 13 bases between them. The CDR3, as DNA: TGTGCCAGCAGTTTATTAGGGGGGTCAGGGACCCAGTACTTC. This encodes CASSLLGGSGTQYF.

This chain uses TRBV5-7 with TRBJ2-5, with D possibly TRBD2 on 5 matching bases. TRBV5-7 is labeled an ORF, and its function is uncertain. The CDR3 consists of 13 residues. With 3 bases removed from V and 4 bases from J, the gap between germline ends came to 10 bases. The CDR3 is CASSYRAGETQYF. CDR3 nucleotide sequence: TGTGCCAGCAGCTACCGGGCGGGAGAGACCCAGTACTTC.

The V call is TRBV30, the J call TRBJ1-3; D perhaps matches TRBD1 (5 bases). This CDR3 is built from 15 residues. The germline CDR1 and CDR2 sequences are GTSNPN and SVGIG (reference sequence). Deletions cut 3 bases from V and 2 bases from J, with 14 bases between. The CDR3 is CAWRNVQGAGNTIYF. CDR3 nucleotides: TGTGCCTGGAGGAACGTCCAAGGGGCTGGAAACACCATATATTTT. Supplemented by reference TRBV30 and TRBJ1-3, the full variable domain reads SQTIHQWPATLVQPVGSPLSLECTVEGTSNPNLYWYRQAAGRGLQLLFYSVGIGQISSEVPQNLSASRPQDRQFILSSKKLLLSDSGFYLCAWRNVQGAGNTIYFGEGSWLTVV.

Details on this clone: Different DNA sequences within this sample yield the same CDR3. The CDR3 bases are TGTGCCAGCAGTGACTCAGGGGGGAATACAGATACGCAGTATTTT. Protein product: CASSDSGGNTDTQYF. V gene TRBV6-4 combines with J gene TRBJ2-3, with D perhaps given as TRBD1 or TRBD2 (6 bases each). This CDR3 region has 15 residues. Between the trimmed V and J ends, which lost 0 bases and 3 bases, there was a span of 10 bases. CDR1 and CDR2 (germline): MRHNA, SNTAGT.

The gene calls are TRBV18 and TRBJ2-6; D is unresolved. CDR1 is KGHSH, CDR2 LQKENI, per germline. Trimming removed 2 bases at V and 0 bases at J, with 5 bases between. This CDR3 has 15 residues. The CDR3 spells CASSPGPSGANVLTF. DNA of the CDR3: TGTGCCAGCTCACCAGGGCCCTCTGGGGCCAACGTCCTGACTTTC.

This chain uses TRBV10-3 with TRBJ2-1; 12 nucleotides align to TRBD2. Per germline, CDR1 ENHRY and CDR2 SYGVKD. This CDR3 spans 14 amino acids. With V trimmed by 2 bases and J by 8 bases, 1 base remained unmatched. CDR3 protein: CAISERLAGDEQFF. The CDR3 DNA is TGTGCCATCAGTGAGAGACTAGCGGGAGATGAGCAGTTCTTC.

The chain is built from TRBV2 and TRBJ2-2; 9 bases fit TRBD2. The CDR3 contains 19 residues. Germline V gene lookup returns CDR1 SNHLY and CDR2 FYNNEI. J lost 5 bases, V lost 3 bases, and 16 bases had no gene match. Written as DNA, the CDR3 is TGTGCCAGCAGTGACTCCGCGGGAGGGCGCGTGGGGCGGACCGGGGAGCTGTTTTTT. It yields the protein CASSDSAGGRVGRTGELFF.

The chain couples TRBV19 to TRBJ2-7; 12 bases align to TRBD2. CDR3 length: 15 amino acids. Germline lookup yields CDR1 LNHDA and CDR2 SQIVND (reference sequence). After removal of 4 bases from V and 6 bases from J, the junction contained 7 bases not matched to a gene. The CDR3 bases are TGTGCCAGTAGTAAGACTAGCGGGAGTTTATCCGAGCAGTACTTC. Translating gives CASSKTSGSLSEQYF.

The chain links TRBV5-4 to TRBJ2-2; 8 nucleotides match TRBD1. The V segment lost 4 bases and the J segment 4 bases; nucleotides outside the gene matches: 6. Germline assignment: CDR1 SGHNT and CDR2 YYREEE (reference sequence). This CDR3 region has 15 residues. The CDR3 DNA follows: TGTGCCAGCAGCCCTGGACAGGGCTTCACCGGGGAGCTGTTTTTT. It translates to CASSPGQGFTGELFF.

The genes are TRBV7-9 and TRBJ1-2, with a possible D match to TRBD1 (6 bases). From germline, CDR1 is SEHNR and CDR2 FQNEAQ (reference sequence). Trimming pared 2 bases from V and 0 bases from J, leaving 13 bases between. This CDR3 has 16 residues. CDR3 loop: CASSLLGGRANYGYTF. CDR3 nucleotides: TGTGCCAGCAGCTTATTAGGGGGTCGGGCTAACTATGGCTACACCTTC.

The V call is TRBV5-1, the J call TRBJ2-5, with D tentatively TRBD1 (6 bases). V dropped 4 bases and J dropped 2 bases, with 15 bases sitting between them. Germline V gene sequence: CDR1 SGHRS, CDR2 YFSETQ. The CDR3 contains 15 residues. CDR3 sequence (DNA): TGCGCCAGCAGCGGGGCTGGACAGTTACAAGAGACCCAGTACTTC. This translates into CASSGAGQLQETQYF.

The rearrangement joins TRBV5-1 to TRBJ1-1; the D gene is possibly TRBD1 (5 bases). Germline CDR1 and CDR2: SGHRS and YFSETQ. The CDR3 spans 12 residues. V was cut by 3 bases and J by 4 bases, with 7 bases left in between. DNA of the CDR3: TGCGCCAGCAGCTGGGACGGCACTGAAGCTTTCTTT. Its translation: CASSWDGTEAFF.

The J gene is TRBJ2-5, the V gene TRBV5-1, with 9 bases identical to TRBD1. V dropped 4 bases and J dropped 2; count of bases not matched to a gene: 6. Germline V gene data show CDR1 as SGHRS and CDR2 as YFSETQ. This CDR3 comprises 15 residues. CDR3 sequence reads: CASSGGTGTQETQYF. CDR3 nucleotides: TGCGCCAGCAGCGGGGGGACAGGGACGCAAGAGACCCAGTACTTC. The variable domain in full, with the rest retrieved from reference TRBV5-1 and TRBJ2-5, is KAGVTQTPRYLIKTRGQQVTLSCSPISGHRSVSWYQQTPGQGLQFLFEYFSETQRNKGNFPGRFSGRQFSNSRSEMNVSTLELGDSALYLCASSGGTGTQETQYFGPGTRLLVL.

The gene calls are TRBV10-1 and TRBJ2-7; 8 nucleotides line up with TRBD2. The CDR3 runs 14 residues. Germline CDR1 and CDR2: WNHNN and SYGVQD (reference sequence). After removal of 7 bases from V and 3 bases from J, the junction contained 8 bases not matched to a gene. As DNA, the CDR3 is TGCGCCAGCAACCCAATAGCGGGAAGCTACGAGCAGTACTTC. Protein: CASNPIAGSYEQYF.

This clone was counted a single time. The genes are TRBV27 and TRBJ1-2; D uncertain. The CDR3 has 13 amino acids. V was pared by 5 bases and J by 0 bases, with 7 bases between. The germline V gene encodes CDR1 MNHEY and CDR2 SMNVEV (reference sequence). The CDR3 sequence is CASSTFPNYGYTF. The CDR3 bases are TGTGCCAGCAGTACGTTTCCTAACTATGGCTACACCTTC.

This clone was detected only a few times. The rearrangement links TRBV2 to TRBJ1-2; D is unresolved. The CDR3 runs to 14 residues. Germline CDR1 and CDR2: SNHLY and FYNNEI. V shed 6 bases and J shed 0 bases, with 11 bases lying between them. CDR3 amino acids: CASSQISSNYGYTF. CDR3 nucleotides: TGTGCCAGCAGCCAAATATCCTCTAACTATGGCTACACCTTC.

The chain links TRBV12-3 or TRBV12-4 to TRBJ2-2; D remains ambiguous. The CDR3 spans 13 residues. V lost 8 bases and J 4 bases, leaving 11 bases between the germline ends. The CDR3 is CASGPEFTGELFF. CDR3 DNA: TGTGCCAGCGGACCGGAGTTCACCGGGGAGCTGTTTTTT.

The chain is built from TRBV7-6 and TRBJ2-2; 9 bases are shared with TRBD1. From germline, CDR1 is SGHVS and CDR2 FNYEAQ. V dropped 5 bases and J dropped 4; count of bases not matched to a gene: 14. The CDR3 totals 18 residues. The CDR3 here is CASSLPGDRDLLTGELFF. The CDR3 nucleotides read TGTGCCAGCAGCCTCCCGGGGGACAGGGATTTACTCACCGGGGAGCTGTTTTTT.

V gene TRBV3-1 (or the pseudogene TRBV3-2) combines with J gene TRBJ1-5; D is undetermined. Between the trimmed V and J ends, which lost 0 bases and 1 base, there was a span of 7 bases. CDR1 is LGHDT, CDR2 YNNKEL, per germline (reference sequence). CDR3 length equals 15 residues. The CDR3 nucleotides are TGTGCCAGCAGCCAAGATATGGAGAGCAATCAGCCCCAGCATTTT. Its protein is CASSQDMESNQPQHF.

The chain is built from TRBV7-9 and TRBJ1-1, with TRBD1 identical over 7 bases. Trimming cost V 5 bases and J 10 bases; bases outside gene matches: 7. The germline V gene encodes CDR1 SEHNR and CDR2 FQNEAQ (reference sequence). The CDR3 totals 12 residues. CDR3 residues: CASSRGQTTAFF. DNA of the CDR3: TGTGCCAGCAGCCGGGGACAGACTACAGCTTTCTTT.

Turning to this clone: Other DNA sequences from this sample encode an identical CDR3 as well. The rearrangement joins TRBV19 to TRBJ2-7, with 8 bases that match TRBD2. This CDR3 contains 14 residues. Unmatched junction bases numbered 5, after V lost 3 bases and J lost 4 bases. CDR1 LNHDA and CDR2 SQIVND come from the germline V gene (reference sequence). This CDR3 reads CASSIAGGPYEQYF. As DNA, the CDR3 is TGTGCCAGTAGTATCGCGGGGGGACCTTACGAGCAGTACTTC.

The rearrangement joins TRBV2 to TRBJ2-7, with D perhaps matching TRBD1 (6 bases). Trimming left V 4 bases short and J 9 bases short, with 16 bases between. Germline lookup yields CDR1 SNHLY and CDR2 FYNNEI. CDR3 size: 13 residues. The CDR3 DNA follows: TGTGCCAGCAGTGGACAGGACTTTTATGGGCAGTACTTC. Its translation: CASSGQDFYGQYF.

The chain employs TRBV11-1 and TRBJ2-3; 8 bases map to TRBD2. This CDR3 has 17 residues. Germline lookup yields CDR1 SGHAT and CDR2 FQDESV (reference sequence). Trimming took 0 bases from V and 7 from J; bases not matched to a gene: 12. CDR3 in DNA: TGTGCCAGCAGCTTAGCGGTAGCGGGGAAGGGGGTAAATACGCAGTATTTT. Its protein product is CASSLAVAGKGVNTQYF.